The entry below gives a single T cell receptor beta chain sequence along with its context. Its target is unknown. No infections or other immune events were documented during collection. The method was immunoSEQ multiplex PCR; TCRdb's version includes in-frame clones alone and lacks a portion of them. This table has around 82,000 clones, about four fifths appearing once. The record originates from a study of identifying expanded T cells in peripheral blood. Overall study results and limits: Variance in clone template counts between approximately 2-week samples significantly increased with total template count across all healthy donors. Differentially abundant clones: about 1.1 between replicates, 16.4 at approximately 13 days, 19 at four.

The CDR3 is made up of 15 amino acids. Germline assignment: CDR1 LGHNA and CDR2 YSLEER. V was clipped by 0 bases and J by 1 base, with 9 bases between them. The sequencing sample was made of blood. The receptor comes from a person aged 18 to 70 in good health. The chain combines TRBV4-3 with TRBJ1-1, with TRBD1 as a possible D gene (6 bases). CDR3 loop: CASSQDGDKNTEAFF. The CDR3, as DNA: TGCGCCAGCAGCCAAGATGGGGACAAGAACACTGAAGCTTTCTTT.